The subject of this entry is one TCR beta chain. As yet, its antigen is unknown. This specimen belongs to a study of Graves' ophthalmopathy and Graves' hyperthyroidism. General study results and limits: The authors also found most expanded thyroid clonotypes above 0.001 frequency in blood.

The CDR3 runs to 14 residues. Trimming cost V 3 bases and J 5 bases, with 11 bases left between them. The germline V gene has CDR1 DFQATT and CDR2 SNEGSKA (reference sequence). Hyperthyroidism patients were newly diagnosed, ill under 2 months, and aged 18 to 65 years. The study excluded patients with other autoimmune diseases, uncontrolled infections, pregnancy or lactation. Scientists amplified the TCR beta CDR3 regions from RNA transcripts. Second-round multiplex PCR followed a first-round RT-PCR using HTBI primers. TCRdb fed the multiplex PCR reads into MiXCR, producing one record per CDR3 protein. The table shows roughly 600,000 distinct CDR3 sequences, with less than 45% occurring only once.

V and J are TRBV20-1 and TRBJ1-6, with D possibly matching TRBD1 (5 bases). Material for sequencing was peripheral blood or thyroid tissue (not recorded which). This TCR derives from an adult man with Graves' hyperthyroidism. The CDR3 protein is CSARGGLHNSPLHF. CDR3 nucleotide sequence: TGCAGTGCTAGGGGGGGTTTACATAATTCACCCCTCCACTTT.